This T cell receptor (beta chain) appears in the sequencing data of a study of blood T cell repertoires in COVID-19. Losses at the gene ends were 8 bases for V and 7 bases for J; bases not matched to a gene: 4. There are 11 residues in the CDR3. The method was immunoSEQ multiplex PCR; TCRdb's version includes in-frame clones alone and lacks a portion of them. In the table there are more than 300,000 clones, roughly 90% of which are singletons. The sequence was obtained from a man in his late teens or twenties who had recovered from COVID-19. Sequencing used peripheral blood. The gene calls are TRBV12-3 or TRBV12-4 and TRBJ2-5, with 7 positions matching TRBD1. The DNA of the CDR3 is TGTGCCAGCGGGACAGAGCGGACCCAGTACTTC. It is translated as CASGTERTQYF.